The 15 T cell receptor beta chains presented below share a single source sample, sequenced in a study of OX40 agonist ivuxolimab in advanced cancers. The protocol was immunoSEQ multiplex PCR, while the TCRdb copy is restricted to in-frame clones and leaves out a portion. Of 65,000 to 80,000 clones in the sample, 80% were seen once. The material was CD4+ or CD8+ T cells sorted from blood, obtained in a trial of the OX40 agonist ivuxolimab. The source is an adult with an advanced solid tumor such as melanoma, head and neck, liver or kidney cancer.

This clone was seen more than once but under ten times. The genes are TRBV10-3 and TRBJ1-3; D ambiguous. Germline V CDR1 and CDR2: ENHRY, SYGVKD. The CDR3 covers 10 residues. V gave up 4 bases and J gave up 5 bases, with 0 bases separating them. The DNA for the CDR3 is TGTGCCATCAGTGGAAACACCATATATTTT. This gives the protein CAISGNTIYF.

V is TRBV19 and J is TRBJ2-3, with TRBD2 as a possible D gene (6 bases). The V and J ends lost 7 bases and 0 bases respectively, with 11 bases between them. The CDR3 is made up of 14 amino acids. Germline V gene lookup returns CDR1 LNHDA and CDR2 SQIVND (reference sequence). As DNA, the CDR3 is TGTGCCAGTACCGATGGGAGGAGCACAGATACGCAGTATTTT. The encoded protein is CASTDGRSTDTQYF.

This clone was detected a few times. The chain employs TRBV28 and TRBJ2-1; D not resolved. Germline V gene sequence: CDR1 MDHEN, CDR2 SYDVKM. The CDR3 totals 12 residues. V was pared by 2 bases and J by 13 bases, with 12 bases between. The CDR3 region is CASSLGRDSQFF. The CDR3 coding sequence is TGTGCCAGCAGTTTAGGCAGAGACTCACAGTTCTTC. Full variable domain (outside the CDR3, taken from reference TRBV28 and TRBJ2-1): DVKVTQSSRYLVKRTGEKVFLECVQDMDHENMFWYRQDPGLGLRLIYFSYDVKMKEKGDIPEGYSVSREKKERFSLILESASTNQTSMYLCASSLGRDSQFFGPGTRLTVL.

This chain connects TRBV19 to TRBJ2-2, with TRBD2 matching over 13 bases. The CDR3 contains 17 residues. V dropped 7 bases and J dropped 1; count of bases not matched to a gene: 6. Germline V lookup: CDR1 LNHDA, CDR2 SQIVND (reference sequence). CDR3 nucleotides: TGTGCCAGTACCACGGGACTAGCGGGACTGAACACCGGGGAGCTGTTTTTT. It yields the protein CASTTGLAGLNTGELFF.

This clone was found once. V usage is TRBV7-2 and J usage is TRBJ1-1; 10 nucleotides line up with TRBD1. Germline lookup yields CDR1 SGHTA and CDR2 FQGNSA. The CDR3 length is 18 residues. Unmatched junction bases numbered 15, after V lost 1 base and J lost 7 bases. The CDR3 DNA sequence: TGTGCCAGCAGCTTAGTTGGGACAGGGGCGGTTCGTGACGATGAAGCTTTCTTT. Translating it yields CASSLVGTGAVRDDEAFF. The variable domain in full, with the rest retrieved from reference TRBV7-2 and TRBJ1-1, is GAGVSQSPSNKVTEKGKDVELRCDPISGHTALYWYRQSLGQGLEFLIYFQGNSAPDKSGLPSDRFSAERTGGSVSTLTIQRTQQEDSAVYLCASSLVGTGAVRDDEAFFGQGTRLTVV.

The chain links TRBV27 to TRBJ2-4, with TRBD1 matching 10 bases. Germline V gene lookup returns CDR1 MNHEY and CDR2 SMNVEV (reference sequence). The V segment lost 6 bases and the J segment 8 bases; nucleotides outside the gene matches: 13. The CDR3 runs to 16 residues. The CDR3 sequence: CASSKLRDRGRDIQYF. CDR3 coding DNA: TGTGCCAGCAGCAAACTCCGGGACAGGGGTAGGGACATTCAGTACTTC.

V usage is TRBV10-3 and J usage is TRBJ1-4; 12 nucleotides agree with TRBD1. After removal of 6 bases from V and 1 base from J, the junction contained 9 bases not matched to a gene. The CDR3 extends over 18 amino acids. Looked up from germline, CDR1 is ENHRY and CDR2 is SYGVKD. The CDR3 region is CAIRPGTGGAGTNEKLFF. CDR3 sequence (DNA): TGTGCCATCAGACCCGGGACAGGGGGCGCGGGAACTAATGAAAAACTGTTTTTT.

DNA of the CDR3: TGTGCCAGCAGCCGGCGGGCGGAATCCTACGAGCAGTACTTC. Protein product: CASSRRAESYEQYF. This sequence joins TRBV7-2 and TRBJ2-7, with TRBD2 as a possible D gene (5 bases). Trimming cost V 5 bases and J 1 base, with 12 bases left between them. Germline CDR1 is SGHTA and CDR2 is FQGNSA. The CDR3 runs to 14 residues.

V usage is TRBV5-5 and J usage is TRBJ1-2; D may be TRBD1 (5 bases). The germline gives CDR1 SGHKS, CDR2 YYEKEE (reference sequence). V was cut by 1 base and J by 2 bases, with 6 bases left in between. This CDR3 has 13 amino acids. The CDR3 sequence: CASSLWGNYGYTF. CDR3 in DNA: TGTGCCAGCAGCTTGTGGGGGAACTATGGCTACACCTTC. Full variable domain (missing parts from reference TRBV5-5 and TRBJ1-2): DAGVTQSPTHLIKTRGQQVTLRCSPISGHKSVSWYQQVLGQGPQFIFQYYEKEERGRGNFPDRFSARQFPNYSSELNVNALLLGDSALYLCASSLWGNYGYTFGSGTRLTVV.

A remark on this clone: Germline and junction disagree at one end, which may indicate a read error. Other DNA sequences in the same sample also yield this CDR3. The rearrangement links TRBV5-4 to TRBJ1-2; 7 nucleotides align to TRBD1. The CDR3 has 14 amino acids. Germline V gives CDR1 SGHNT, CDR2 YYREEE (reference sequence). CDR3 loop: CASSLGQGIDGYTF. In DNA, the CDR3 is TGTGCCAGCAGCTTGGGACAGGGTATTGATGGCTACACCTTT.

The V call is TRBV15, the J call TRBJ1-4; 11 bases fit TRBD1. The CDR3 is made up of 14 amino acids. Germline CDR1 is LNHNV and CDR2 is YYDKDF (reference sequence). V dropped 5 bases and J dropped 7; count of bases not matched to a gene: 3. The CDR3 reads CATSGGQGVEKLFF. In DNA, the CDR3 is TGTGCCACCAGCGGGGGACAGGGGGTTGAAAAACTGTTTTTT. The variable domain in full, completed from reference TRBV15 and TRBJ1-4, reads DAMVIQNPRYQVTQFGKPVTLSCSQTLNHNVMYWYQQKSSQAPKLLFHYYDKDFNNEADTPDNFQSRRPNTSFCFLDIRSPGLGDTAMYLCATSGGQGVEKLFFGSGTQLSVL.

The chain links TRBV23-1 to TRBJ2-7; no reliable D call. TRBV23-1 is reported as an ORF; its role is uncertain. The CDR3 length is 13 residues. Trimming stripped 2 bases from V and 2 bases from J, with 7 bases between. The DNA of the CDR3 is TGCGCCAGCAGTCAAGACGGCACCTACGAGCAGTACTTC. This codes for CASSQDGTYEQYF.

The V call is TRBV30, the J call TRBJ2-3; no clear D gene. Trimming shortened V by 4 bases and J by 2 bases, and 10 bases separated the two germline ends. Germline V CDR1 and CDR2: GTSNPN, SVGIG (reference sequence). The CDR3 is 13 residues long. CDR3 sequence reads: CAWKRQNTDTQYF. The DNA of the CDR3 is TGTGCCTGGAAAAGGCAGAACACAGATACGCAGTATTTT.

This clone has more than one count but fewer than ten. The chain has TRBV28 and TRBJ1-2; possibly TRBD1 for D (6 bases). The CDR3 spans 17 residues. CDR1 MDHEN and CDR2 SYDVKM come from the germline V gene. Trimming cost V 5 bases and J 2 bases, with 21 bases left between them. In nucleotides, the CDR3 is TGTGCCAGCAGTGTTTCGGGACACCTCACCTTGAACTATGGCTACACCTTC. It specifies CASSVSGHLTLNYGYTF.

The J gene is TRBJ2-3, the V gene TRBV2; a possible D gene is TRBD2 (7 bases). The germline V gene has CDR1 SNHLY and CDR2 FYNNEI. With 5 bases removed from V and 7 bases from J, the gap between germline ends came to 16 bases. The CDR3 contains 14 residues. The CDR3 nucleotides are TGTGCCAGCAGTCCGACGGGGGGCCTGAATACGCAGTATTTT. Its protein is CASSPTGGLNTQYF.